These 6 T cell receptor beta chains originate from one sample sequenced in a study of identical twins (dated by TCRdb to the mid-2010s). Preparation of the library involved 5' RACE. Sequencing was performed on an Illumina HiSeq 2000. TCRdb cleaned the public reads at Q25 with fastp, built clones with MiXCR and kept in-frame beta chains. Merged by CDR3 protein, the rows form single entries marked with the most common genes and DNA. Here the sample has about 240,000 distinct CDR3 sequences; 10% to 15% occur a single time. 3.5% to 4.5% of the sample is held by the ten biggest clonotypes. The same data also went into a second study, on yellow fever vaccine responses in identical twins.

Sequenced input: memory (CD45RO+) T cells sorted from blood. The label giving this sample's cell subset or site can be read as: CD45RO+ enriched T cells. These receptors were obtained from a woman younger than 35 in good health.

The chain links TRBV14 to TRBJ2-3, with D perhaps given as TRBD1 or TRBD2 (5 bases each). Germline CDR1 is SGHDN and CDR2 is FVKESK. V shed 2 bases and J shed 7 bases, with 19 bases lying between them. This CDR3 spans 16 amino acids. The CDR3 protein is CASSQLRGQGVYTQYF. CDR3 DNA sequence: TGTGCCAGCAGCCAACTAAGAGGGCAGGGTGTATATACGCAGTATTTT.

This clonotype appeared a few times. This chain joins TRBV18 and TRBJ1-1, with 8 nucleotides matching TRBD1. This CDR3 contains 14 residues. The V gene end was trimmed by 0 bases and the J gene end by 5 bases; junction bases not matched to a gene: 2. Germline-derived CDR1 and CDR2 are KGHSH and LQKENI. The CDR3, as DNA: TGTGCCAGCTCACCACCGGACAGGGTTACTGAAGCTTTCTTT. Translating gives CASSPPDRVTEAFF.

Only a few counts were recorded for this clonotype. This chain links TRBV5-1 with TRBJ2-6; TRBD1 aligns across 7 bases. Germline CDR1 is SGHRS and CDR2 is YFSETQ. V dropped 5 bases and J dropped 1; count of bases not matched to a gene: 6. This CDR3 has 16 amino acids. Written as DNA, the CDR3 is TGCGCCAGCAGTTGGACAGGAGTTTCTGGGGCCAACGTCCTGACTTTC. Amino acids: CASSWTGVSGANVLTF.

V gene TRBV6-1 combines with J gene TRBJ2-7; a weak D match, TRBD1 (6 bases). The germline V and J ends were trimmed by 8 bases and 2 bases, with 10 bases remaining between them. This CDR3 region has 12 residues. Germline CDR1 MNHNS, CDR2 SASEGT. The CDR3 loop reads CASRDKTYEQYF. CDR3 nucleotide sequence: TGTGCCAGCCGGGACAAAACCTACGAGCAGTACTTC.

The J gene is TRBJ2-3, the V gene TRBV3-1; 7 bases are a match to TRBD2. With 3 bases clipped from V and 3 bases from J, the junction kept 6 bases outside the gene matches. Germline V gene lookup returns CDR1 LGHDT and CDR2 YNNKEL (reference sequence). CDR3 length: 15 residues. The CDR3 sequence is CASSQLGGGTDTQYF. Written as DNA, the CDR3 is TGTGCCAGCAGCCAGCTAGGCGGGGGTACAGATACGCAGTATTTT.

There are a few counts of this clonotype. V gene TRBV3-1 combines with J gene TRBJ2-3, with TRBD2 matching over 8 bases. The germline CDR1 and CDR2 sequences are LGHDT and YNNKEL (reference sequence). This CDR3 spans 17 amino acids. V was clipped by 4 bases and J by 2 bases; unmatched bases: 11. The CDR3 loop is CASSPDLAGRYTDTQYF. The CDR3 DNA is TGTGCCAGCAGCCCCGATTTAGCGGGGCGTTACACAGATACGCAGTATTTT.